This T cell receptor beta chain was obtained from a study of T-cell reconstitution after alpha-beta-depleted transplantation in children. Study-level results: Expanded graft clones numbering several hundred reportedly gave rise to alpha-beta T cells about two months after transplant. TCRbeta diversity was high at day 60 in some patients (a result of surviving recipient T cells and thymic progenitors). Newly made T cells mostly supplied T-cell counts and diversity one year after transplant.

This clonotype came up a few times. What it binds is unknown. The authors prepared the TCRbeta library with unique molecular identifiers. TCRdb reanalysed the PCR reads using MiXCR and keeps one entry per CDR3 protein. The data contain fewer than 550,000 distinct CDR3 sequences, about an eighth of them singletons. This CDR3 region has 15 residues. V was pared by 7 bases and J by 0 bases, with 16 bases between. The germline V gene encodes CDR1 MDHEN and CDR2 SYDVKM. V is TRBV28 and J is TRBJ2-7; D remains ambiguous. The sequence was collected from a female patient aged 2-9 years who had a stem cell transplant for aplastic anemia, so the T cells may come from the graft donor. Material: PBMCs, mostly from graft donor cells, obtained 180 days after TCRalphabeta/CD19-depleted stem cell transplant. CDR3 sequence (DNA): TGTGCCAGCACCCAACGATGGGTTAGCTCCTACGAGCAGTACTTC. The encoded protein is CASTQRWVSSYEQYF.